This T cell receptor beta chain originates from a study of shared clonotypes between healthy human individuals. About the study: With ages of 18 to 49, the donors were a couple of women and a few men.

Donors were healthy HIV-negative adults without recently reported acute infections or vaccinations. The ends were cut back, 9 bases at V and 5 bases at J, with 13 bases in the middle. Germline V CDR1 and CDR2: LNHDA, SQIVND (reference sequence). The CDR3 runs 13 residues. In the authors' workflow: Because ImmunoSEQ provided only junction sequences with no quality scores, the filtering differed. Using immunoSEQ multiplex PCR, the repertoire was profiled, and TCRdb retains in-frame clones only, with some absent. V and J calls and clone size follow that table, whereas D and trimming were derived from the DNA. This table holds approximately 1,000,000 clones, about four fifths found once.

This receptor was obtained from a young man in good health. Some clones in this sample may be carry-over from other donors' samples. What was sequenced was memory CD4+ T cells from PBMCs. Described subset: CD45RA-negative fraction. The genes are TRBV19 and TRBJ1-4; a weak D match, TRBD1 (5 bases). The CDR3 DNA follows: TGTGCCAGCAAGACAGCGAGAAATGAAAAACTGTTTTTT. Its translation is CASKTARNEKLFF.